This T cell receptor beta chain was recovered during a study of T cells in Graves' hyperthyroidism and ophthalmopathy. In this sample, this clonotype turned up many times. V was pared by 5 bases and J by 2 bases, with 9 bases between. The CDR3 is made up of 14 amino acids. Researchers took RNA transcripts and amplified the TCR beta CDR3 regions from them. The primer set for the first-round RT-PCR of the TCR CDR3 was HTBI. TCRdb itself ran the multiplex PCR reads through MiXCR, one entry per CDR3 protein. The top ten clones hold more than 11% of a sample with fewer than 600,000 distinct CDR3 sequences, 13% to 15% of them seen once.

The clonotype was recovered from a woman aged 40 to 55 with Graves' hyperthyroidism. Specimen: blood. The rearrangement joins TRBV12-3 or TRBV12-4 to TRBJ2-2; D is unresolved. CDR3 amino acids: CASSPRPNTGELFF. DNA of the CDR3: TGTGCCAGCAGTCCTCGACCAAACACCGGGGAGCTGTTTTTT.